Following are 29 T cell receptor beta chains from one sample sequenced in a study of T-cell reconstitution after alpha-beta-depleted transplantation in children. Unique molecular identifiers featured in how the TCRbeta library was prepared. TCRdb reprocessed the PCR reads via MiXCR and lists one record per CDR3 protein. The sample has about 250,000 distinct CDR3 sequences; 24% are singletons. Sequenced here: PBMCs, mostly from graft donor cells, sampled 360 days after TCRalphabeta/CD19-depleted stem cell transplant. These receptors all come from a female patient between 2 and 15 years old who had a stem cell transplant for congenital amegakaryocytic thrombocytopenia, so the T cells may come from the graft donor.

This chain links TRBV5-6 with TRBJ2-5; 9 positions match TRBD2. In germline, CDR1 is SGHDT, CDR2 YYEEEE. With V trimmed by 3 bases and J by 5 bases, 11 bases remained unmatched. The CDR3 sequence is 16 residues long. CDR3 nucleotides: TGTGCCAGCAGCTGGCTCGGGACTAGCCATAAGGAGACCCAGTACTTC. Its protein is CASSWLGTSHKETQYF.

This CDR3 is CASSHGLGEQYF. In DNA form, the CDR3 reads TGTGCCAGCAGCCACGGGCTTGGCGAGCAGTACTTC. The chain combines TRBV3-1 with TRBJ2-7; unclear D gene. This CDR3 region has 12 residues. The V end was cut by 3 bases, the J end by 6 bases, with 9 bases between. Germline CDR1 and CDR2: LGHDT and YNNKEL (reference sequence).

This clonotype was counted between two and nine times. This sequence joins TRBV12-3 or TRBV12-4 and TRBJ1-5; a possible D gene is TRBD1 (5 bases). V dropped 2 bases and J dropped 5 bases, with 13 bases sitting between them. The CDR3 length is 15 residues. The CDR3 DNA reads TGTGCCAGCAGTTTATTGGGCGGGGGGGATCAGCCCCAGCATTTT. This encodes CASSLLGGGDQPQHF.

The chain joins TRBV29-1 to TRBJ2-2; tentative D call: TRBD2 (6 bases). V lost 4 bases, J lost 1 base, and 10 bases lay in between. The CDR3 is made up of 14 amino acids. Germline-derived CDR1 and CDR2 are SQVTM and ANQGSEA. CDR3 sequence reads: CSVVRGVNTGELFF. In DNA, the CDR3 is TGCAGCGTTGTGCGGGGTGTGAACACCGGGGAGCTGTTTTTT.

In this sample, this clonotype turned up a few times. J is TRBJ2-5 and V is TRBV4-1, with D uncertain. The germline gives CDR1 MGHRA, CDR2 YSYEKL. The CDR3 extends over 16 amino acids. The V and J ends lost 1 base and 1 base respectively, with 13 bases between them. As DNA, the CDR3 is TGCGCCAGCAGCCAAGTGGCAGGCCCTATCCAAGAGACCCAGTACTTC. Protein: CASSQVAGPIQETQYF.

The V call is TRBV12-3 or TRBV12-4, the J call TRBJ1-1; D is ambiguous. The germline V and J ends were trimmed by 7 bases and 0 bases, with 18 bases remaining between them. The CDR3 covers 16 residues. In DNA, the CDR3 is TGTGCCAGCATAGTTCAGCGCCCCATTATGAACACTGAAGCTTTCTTT. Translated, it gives CASIVQRPIMNTEAFF.

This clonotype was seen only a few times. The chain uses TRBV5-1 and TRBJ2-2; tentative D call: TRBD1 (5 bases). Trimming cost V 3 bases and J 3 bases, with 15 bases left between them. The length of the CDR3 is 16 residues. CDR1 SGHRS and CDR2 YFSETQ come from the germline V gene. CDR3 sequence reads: CASSSDSPRYTGELFF. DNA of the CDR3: TGCGCCAGCAGCTCCGACAGCCCGAGATACACCGGGGAGCTGTTTTTT. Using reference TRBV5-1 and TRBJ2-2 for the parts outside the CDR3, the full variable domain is KAGVTQTPRYLIKTRGQQVTLSCSPISGHRSVSWYQQTPGQGLQFLFEYFSETQRNKGNFPGRFSGRQFSNSRSEMNVSTLELGDSALYLCASSSDSPRYTGELFFGEGSRLTVL.

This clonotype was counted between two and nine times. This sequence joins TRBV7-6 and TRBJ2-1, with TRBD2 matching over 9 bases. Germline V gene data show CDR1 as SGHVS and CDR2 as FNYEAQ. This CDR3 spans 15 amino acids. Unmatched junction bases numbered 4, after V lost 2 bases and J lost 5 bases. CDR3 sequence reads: CASSLRREGNNEQFF. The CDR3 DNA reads TGTGCCAGCAGCTTAAGGCGGGAGGGAAACAATGAGCAGTTCTTC.

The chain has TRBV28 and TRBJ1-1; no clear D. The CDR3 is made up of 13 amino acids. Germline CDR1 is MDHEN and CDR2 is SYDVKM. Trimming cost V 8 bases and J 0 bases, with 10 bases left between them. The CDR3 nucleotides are TGTGCCAGCGGGCCCTCCTTGAACACTGAAGCTTTCTTT. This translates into CASGPSLNTEAFF.

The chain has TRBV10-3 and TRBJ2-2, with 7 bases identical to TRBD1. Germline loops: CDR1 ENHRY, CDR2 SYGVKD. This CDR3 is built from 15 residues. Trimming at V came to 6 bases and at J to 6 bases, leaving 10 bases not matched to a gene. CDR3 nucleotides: TGTGCCATCAGGCCCGCAGGGGGACCGCCCGGGGAGCTGTTTTTT. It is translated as CAIRPAGGPPGELFF.

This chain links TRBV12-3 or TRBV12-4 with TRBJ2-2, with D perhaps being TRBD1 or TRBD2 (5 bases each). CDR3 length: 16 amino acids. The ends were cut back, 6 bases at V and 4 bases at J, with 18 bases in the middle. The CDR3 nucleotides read TGTGCCAGCAGGATGGGACCTACGGGACCCACCGGGGAGCTGTTTTTT. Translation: CASRMGPTGPTGELFF.

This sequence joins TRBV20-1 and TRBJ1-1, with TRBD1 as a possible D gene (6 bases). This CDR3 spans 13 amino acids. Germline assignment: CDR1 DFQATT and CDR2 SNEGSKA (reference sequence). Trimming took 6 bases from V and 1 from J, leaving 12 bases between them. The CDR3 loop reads CSAAGARNTEAFF. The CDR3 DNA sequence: TGCAGTGCCGCGGGGGCCCGGAACACTGAAGCTTTCTTT.

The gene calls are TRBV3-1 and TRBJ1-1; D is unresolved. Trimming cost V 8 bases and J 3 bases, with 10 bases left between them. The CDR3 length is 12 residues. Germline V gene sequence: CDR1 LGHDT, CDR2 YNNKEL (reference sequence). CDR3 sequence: CASGFGDTEAFF. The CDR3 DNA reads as TGTGCCAGCGGCTTCGGGGACACTGAAGCTTTCTTT.

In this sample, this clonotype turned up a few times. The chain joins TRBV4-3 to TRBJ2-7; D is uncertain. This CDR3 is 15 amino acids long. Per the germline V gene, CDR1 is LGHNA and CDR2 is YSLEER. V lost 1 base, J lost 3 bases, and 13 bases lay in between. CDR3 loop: CASSQVVGGGYEQYF. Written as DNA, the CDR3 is TGCGCCAGCAGCCAAGTAGTTGGCGGTGGCTACGAGCAGTACTTC.

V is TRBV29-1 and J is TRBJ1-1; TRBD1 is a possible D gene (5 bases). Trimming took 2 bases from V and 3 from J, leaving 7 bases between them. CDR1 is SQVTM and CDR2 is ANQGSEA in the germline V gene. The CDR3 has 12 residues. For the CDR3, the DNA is TGCAGCGTTGAACGGGACGACACTGAAGCTTTCTTT. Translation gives CSVERDDTEAFF.

As DNA, the CDR3 is TGTGCCTGGAGCCCCAGGCGGGAGTCTTACGAGCAGTACTTC. This codes for CAWSPRRESYEQYF. J is TRBJ2-7 and V is TRBV30, with 7 bases lining up with TRBD2. The CDR3 contains 14 residues. Germline lookup yields CDR1 GTSNPN and CDR2 SVGIG (reference sequence). V dropped 3 bases and J dropped 4; count of bases not matched to a gene: 9.

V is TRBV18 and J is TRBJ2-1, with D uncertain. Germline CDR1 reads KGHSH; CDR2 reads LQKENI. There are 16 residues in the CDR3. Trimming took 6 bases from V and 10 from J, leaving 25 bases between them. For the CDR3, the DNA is TGTGCCAGCTCCCCGCCCCACCGACTTTCCCCCCCCGAGCAGTTCTTC. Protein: CASSPPHRLSPPEQFF. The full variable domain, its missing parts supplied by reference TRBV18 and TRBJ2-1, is NAGVMQNPRHLVRRRGQEARLRCSPMKGHSHVYWYRQLPEEGLKFMVYLQKENIIDESGMPKERFSAEFPKEGPSILRIQQVVRGDSAAYFCASSPPHRLSPPEQFFGPGTRLTVL.

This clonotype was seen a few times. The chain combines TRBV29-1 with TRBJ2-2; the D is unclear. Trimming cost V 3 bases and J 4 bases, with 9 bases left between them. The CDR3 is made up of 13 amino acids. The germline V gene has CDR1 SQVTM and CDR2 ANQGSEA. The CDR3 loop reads CSVEKGITGELFF. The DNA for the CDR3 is TGCAGCGTTGAGAAAGGGATCACCGGGGAGCTGTTTTTT.

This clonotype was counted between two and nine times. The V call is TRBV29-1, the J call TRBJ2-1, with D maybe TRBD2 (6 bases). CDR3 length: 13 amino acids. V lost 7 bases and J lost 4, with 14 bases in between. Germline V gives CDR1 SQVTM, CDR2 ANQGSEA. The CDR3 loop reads CSGLPGAYNEQFF. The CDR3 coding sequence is TGCAGCGGACTACCGGGAGCTTACAATGAGCAGTTCTTC.

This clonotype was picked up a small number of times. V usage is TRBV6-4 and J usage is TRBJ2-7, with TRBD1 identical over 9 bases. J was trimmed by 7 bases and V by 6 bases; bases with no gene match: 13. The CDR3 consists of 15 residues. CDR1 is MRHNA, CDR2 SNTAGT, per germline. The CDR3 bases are TGTGCCAGCAGCCCTACAGGGGGCGCGCCCAATGAGCAGTACTTC. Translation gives CASSPTGGAPNEQYF.

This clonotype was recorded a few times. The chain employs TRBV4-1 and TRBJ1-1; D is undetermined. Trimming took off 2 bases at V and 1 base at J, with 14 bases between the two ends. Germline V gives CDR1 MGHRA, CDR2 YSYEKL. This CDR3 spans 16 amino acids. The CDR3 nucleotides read TGCGCCAGCAGCCAACTTCTTCTAACAAGGAACACTGAAGCTTTCTTT. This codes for CASSQLLLTRNTEAFF.

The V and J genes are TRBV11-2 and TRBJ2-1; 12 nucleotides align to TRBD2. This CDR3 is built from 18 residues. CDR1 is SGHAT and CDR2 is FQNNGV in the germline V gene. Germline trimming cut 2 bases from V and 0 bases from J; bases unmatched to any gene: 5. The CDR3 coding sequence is TGTGCCAGCAGCTTACGACTAGCGGGAGAAATCTCCTACAATGAGCAGTTCTTC. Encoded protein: CASSLRLAGEISYNEQFF.

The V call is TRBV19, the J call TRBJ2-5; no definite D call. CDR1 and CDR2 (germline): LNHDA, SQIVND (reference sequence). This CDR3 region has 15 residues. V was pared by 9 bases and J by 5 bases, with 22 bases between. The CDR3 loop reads CASSQMSGVGETQYF. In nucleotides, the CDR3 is TGTGCCAGCTCCCAAATGTCCGGAGTGGGGGAGACCCAGTACTTC.

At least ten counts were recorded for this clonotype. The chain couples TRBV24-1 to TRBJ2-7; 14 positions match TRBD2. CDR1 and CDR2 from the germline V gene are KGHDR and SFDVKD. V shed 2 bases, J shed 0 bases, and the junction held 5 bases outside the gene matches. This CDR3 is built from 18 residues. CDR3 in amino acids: CATSDSGLAGGSSYEQYF. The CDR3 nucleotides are TGTGCCACCAGTGATTCCGGACTAGCGGGAGGAAGCTCCTACGAGCAGTACTTC.

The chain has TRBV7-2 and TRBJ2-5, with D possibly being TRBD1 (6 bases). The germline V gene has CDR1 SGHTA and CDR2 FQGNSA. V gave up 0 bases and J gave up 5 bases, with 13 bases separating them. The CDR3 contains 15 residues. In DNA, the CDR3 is TGTGCCAGCAGCTTAGCCTCAGGGGTTTGGGAGACCCAGTACTTC. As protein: CASSLASGVWETQYF.

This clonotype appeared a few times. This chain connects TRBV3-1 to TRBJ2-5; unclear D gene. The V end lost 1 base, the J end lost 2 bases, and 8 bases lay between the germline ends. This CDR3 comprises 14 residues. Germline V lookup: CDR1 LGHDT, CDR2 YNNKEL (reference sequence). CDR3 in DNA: TGTGCCAGCAGCCAAGCGATGGGACAAGAGACCCAGTACTTC. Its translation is CASSQAMGQETQYF.

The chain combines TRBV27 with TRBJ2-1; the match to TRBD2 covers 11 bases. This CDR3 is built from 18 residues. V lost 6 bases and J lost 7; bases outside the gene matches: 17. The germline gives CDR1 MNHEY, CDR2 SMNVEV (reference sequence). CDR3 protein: CASSMNKAPGLAANEQFF. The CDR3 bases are TGTGCCAGCAGCATGAATAAGGCCCCGGGACTAGCGGCTAATGAGCAGTTCTTC.

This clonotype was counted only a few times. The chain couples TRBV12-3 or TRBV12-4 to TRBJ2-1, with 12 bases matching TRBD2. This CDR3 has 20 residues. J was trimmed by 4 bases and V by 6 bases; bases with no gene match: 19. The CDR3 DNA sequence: TGTGCCAGCAGCCCTACCCCCGGACTAGCGGGGAAAAACACTTACAATGAGCAGTTCTTC. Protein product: CASSPTPGLAGKNTYNEQFF.

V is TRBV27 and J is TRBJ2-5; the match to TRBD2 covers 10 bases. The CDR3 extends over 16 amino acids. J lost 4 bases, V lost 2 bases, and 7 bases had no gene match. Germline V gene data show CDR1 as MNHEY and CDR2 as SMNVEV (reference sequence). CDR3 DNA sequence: TGTGCCAGCAGTTTAATTCCAGCGGGGGGGCCAGAGACCCAGTACTTC. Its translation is CASSLIPAGGPETQYF.